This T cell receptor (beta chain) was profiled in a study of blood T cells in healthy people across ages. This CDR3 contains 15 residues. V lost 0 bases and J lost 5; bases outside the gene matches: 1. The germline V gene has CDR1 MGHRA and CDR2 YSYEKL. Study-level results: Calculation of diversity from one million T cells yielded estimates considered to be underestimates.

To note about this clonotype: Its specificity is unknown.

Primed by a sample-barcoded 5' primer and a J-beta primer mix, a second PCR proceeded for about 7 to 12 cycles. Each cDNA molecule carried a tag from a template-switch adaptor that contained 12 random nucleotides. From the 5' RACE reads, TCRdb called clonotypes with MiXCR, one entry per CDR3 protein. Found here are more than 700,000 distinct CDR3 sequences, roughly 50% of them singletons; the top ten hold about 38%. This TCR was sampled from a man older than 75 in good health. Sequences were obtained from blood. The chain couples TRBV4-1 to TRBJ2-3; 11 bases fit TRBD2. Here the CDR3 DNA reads TGCGCCAGCAGCCAAGAGGGACTAGCGGTAGATACGCAGTATTTT. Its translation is CASSQEGLAVDTQYF.